Given below is one T cell receptor (beta chain) in context. This sample was taken from a study of blood T cell repertoires in COVID-19. TCRdb's table, derived via immunoSEQ multiplex PCR, lists solely in-frame clones and lacks some. The repertoire holds about 360,000 clones, approximately 86% seen once, with around 3% in the top ten. The CDR3 extends over 16 amino acids. In germline, CDR1 is SGHAT, CDR2 FQNNGV. The V segment lost 2 bases and the J segment 8 bases; nucleotides outside the gene matches: 9. The sequence was obtained from a human donor in a cohort sampled during active COVID-19. The specimen was peripheral blood. V usage is TRBV11-2 and J usage is TRBJ2-1, with 10 bases lining up with TRBD2. CDR3 loop: CASSLPGLAAGDEQFF. The DNA for the CDR3 is TGTGCCAGCAGCTTACCAGGACTAGCGGCGGGAGATGAGCAGTTCTTC.